This T cell receptor (beta chain) was found in a study of OX40 agonist ivuxolimab in advanced cancers. With respect to the entire study: Ivuxolimab, which targeted the costimulatory receptor OX40 (CD134), was an agonistic, fully human IgG2 monoclonal antibody. Among the 50 to 55 dose-escalation patients, 19 had hepatocellular carcinoma, 15 melanoma, 9 renal cell carcinoma and 9 head and neck cancer. The paper reports the monotherapy dose-escalation portion (N of about 47 patients) of the phase I ivuxolimab trial. Patients were allowed to have had prior anti-PD-1, anti-PD-L1 or anti-CTLA-4 therapy, and roughly 40% of the dose-escalation patients had previously received checkpoint inhibitors. Intravenous ivuxolimab was administered to patients every 2 weeks at six dose levels: 0.01, 0.1, 0.3, 1.5, 3 and 10 mg/kg. Peripheral TCRbeta sequencing aimed to test whether ivuxolimab altered TCR sequence diversity and caused clonal T-cell expansion. The dose-escalation cohort was 82.7% male with a mean age of roughly 60 years, ranging from roughly 23 to 85. Partial responses were achieved by three dose-escalation patients, of whom one had hepatocellular carcinoma and two had cutaneous melanoma. Broad study findings and their caveats: Which antigens the clonally expanded peripheral T cells were specific for was not determined. Low levels of normalized T-cell clonal expansion were also shown by some nonresponding patients. Partial responders in the 0.1-3.0 mg/kg groups had among the lowest normalized peripheral clonal expansion, especially among CD8+ T cells. After ivuxolimab, CD8+ T cells had more expanded clones than CD4+ T cells on average. At doses of 0.1 to 3.0 mg/kg, clonal expansion of both CD4+ and CD8+ blood T cells was observed from baseline to week 6.

Patients with a history of autoimmune disease or receiving systemic immunosuppression were excluded from the trial. Peripheral blood for TCR sequencing was drawn from every dose cohort at baseline, at cycle 4 day 1 and at cycle 7 day 1. Samples were obtained from an open-label, multicenter, first-in-human phase I dose-escalation trial of ivuxolimab. Adults with locally advanced or metastatic melanoma, renal cell, hepatocellular, or head and neck squamous cell carcinoma were enrolled in the trial. CD4+ and CD8+ T cells were sorted separately from peripheral blood before TCR sequencing. According to the germline V gene, CDR1 reads SGDLS and CDR2 reads YYNGEE. Measured from the cysteine to the phenylalanine, the CDR3 is 16 residues long. This entry keeps only the CDR3 DNA: 48 bases, framed from base 1. After removal of 3 bases from V and 2 bases from J, the junction retains 9 bases not matched to a gene.

Genomic DNA was isolated from the sorted cells so that the TCRbeta CDR3 region could be sequenced. The immunoSEQ Assay was used for sequencing of TCRbeta CDR3 regions. The source is immuneACCESS, and TCRdb retained only in-frame sequences with V and J called. Part of the clones is not carried over; for the studies checked, unresolved V genes explain less than half of this, and the remainder is unexplained. Present in this sample are over 70,000 clones, approximately 91% of which were seen just once. The top ten clonotypes cover around 0.35% of the sample. As for this clone: The clone's antigen remains unknown. There are no base qualities to consult, and no much larger clone falls within one base.

The V gene is TRBV9 and the J gene is TRBJ2-5; TRBD2 fits 8 bases in the junction. The TCR originated in an adult with an advanced solid tumor such as melanoma, head and neck, liver or kidney cancer. Specimen: CD4+ or CD8+ T cells sorted from blood, collected in a trial of the OX40 agonist ivuxolimab. The sequenced DNA is TGTGCCAGCAGCGCCCTTGGACTAGCCCATCAAGAGACCCAGTACTTC. Translated, it gives CASSALGLAHQETQYF.